This T cell receptor beta chain stems from a study of blood T cell repertoires in COVID-19. Study as a whole: Sources were T cells, B-cell-depleted T cells, or PBMCs; the material itself was cDNA or gDNA.

This CDR3 region has 15 residues. Germline V CDR1 and CDR2: SGHNT, YENEEA. Trimming cost V 5 bases and J 3 bases; bases outside gene matches: 2. Clones were read by immunoSEQ multiplex PCR, and TCRdb kept only the in-frame ones, dropping some. The sample has 95,000 to 150,000 clones, about four fifths seen once; the top ten hold under 20%. The chain employs TRBV11-3 and TRBJ2-1; TRBD2 aligns across 12 bases. This TCR came from a man aged 60-69 years with active or convalescent COVID-19. Sequencing used peripheral blood. CDR3 in amino acids: CASSVGLAGYNEQFF. In nucleotides, the CDR3 is TGTGCCAGCAGCGTGGGACTAGCGGGCTACAATGAGCAGTTCTTC.